The rows below give T cell receptor beta chains drawn from one sample of a study of T cells in localized non-small cell lung cancer. Sequencing was performed with immunoSEQ multiplex PCR; in TCRdb, only in-frame clones are kept and a portion is missing. Of around 2,000 clones listed, 20% to 25% are singletons. The specimen was normal lung tissue next to the tumor, collected before any cancer treatment. The receptors were sampled from a man aged 40-75 years with stage I squamous cell lung carcinoma. CDR3s include the opening cysteine and the closing phenylalanine or tryptophan. The D gene is left open where the match is weak. The listing skips clone size in some rows; elsewhere it reads once, few, many or a size class.

12	-	TRBV28	few	TRBJ2-1	CASSLIGDEQFF	TGTGCCAGCAGTTTAATTGGAGATGAGCAGTTCTTC
15	-	TRBV18	few	TRBJ2-7	CASSPPQAAIYEQYF	TGTGCCAGCTCACCACCGCAGGCGGCGATCTACGAGCAGTACTTC
16	-	TRBV5-1	few	TRBJ1-5	CASSLQGSNLGQPQHF	TGCGCCAGCAGCTTGCAGGGGTCCAACCTTGGGCAGCCCCAGCATTTT
15	-	TRBV11-3	few	TRBJ1-3	CASSSPRSSGNTIYF	TGTGCCAGCAGCTCGCCCCGTTCCTCTGGAAACACCATATATTTT
14	TRBD2	TRBV9	few	TRBJ2-1	CASSLGLAGNEQFF	TGTGCCAGCAGCCTAGGACTAGCGGGGAATGAGCAGTTCTTC
15	-	TRBV11-3	-	TRBJ1-3	CASSLRDDIGNTIYF	TGTGCCAGCAGCTTAAGGGACGATATTGGAAACACCATATATTTT
14	TRBD1	TRBV4-1	medium-sized	TRBJ1-3	CASSQNRGGNTIYF	TGCGCCAGCAGCCAGAACAGGGGCGGAAACACCATATATTTT
15	-	TRBV5-1	-	TRBJ2-7	CASSPIGDSVGEQYF	TGCGCCAGCAGCCCGATAGGGGATAGCGTCGGCGAGCAGTACTTC
14	-	TRBV2	few	TRBJ1-5	CASSVGHNNQPQHF	TGTGCCAGCAGTGTGGGACACAACAATCAGCCCCAGCATTTT
17	-	TRBV9	medium-sized	TRBJ1-1	CASSLPVTGARDTEAFF	TGTGCCAGCAGCTTACCAGTGACGGGGGCAAGAGACACTGAAGCTTTCTTT
17	-	TRBV30	-	TRBJ1-1	CAWSVRRRGQGDAEAFF	TGTGCCTGGAGTGTACGCCGTCGGGGCCAGGGAGACGCTGAAGCTTTCTTT
14	TRBD1	TRBV28	-	TRBJ1-2	CASSLGQGVRGYTF	TGTGCCAGCAGCCTTGGCCAGGGGGTAAGGGGCTACACCTTC
14	-	TRBV11-3	few	TRBJ2-1	CASNQRGSEDEQFF	TGTGCCAGCAACCAGAGGGGGTCGGAGGATGAGCAGTTCTTC
18	-	TRBV6-8	-	TRBJ1-3	CASSYFRARLHSGNTIYF	TGTGCCAGCAGTTACTTCCGAGCGAGATTACACTCTGGAAACACCATATATTTT
13	-	TRBV30	-	TRBJ2-7	CAWSRLGMGEQYF	TGTGCCTGGAGTCGTCTGGGGATGGGCGAGCAGTACTTC
17	-	TRBV6-8	-	TRBJ2-3	CASRRGLVSGSTDTQYF	TGTGCCAGCAGGCGAGGTTTGGTTAGCGGAAGCACAGATACGCAGTATTTT
14	-	TRBV30	once	TRBJ1-2	CAWSIGYGPGGYTF	TGTGCCTGGAGTATAGGGTATGGCCCGGGCGGCTACACCTTC
13	-	TRBV6-8	-	TRBJ2-7	CASSDQTGYGQYF	TGTGCCAGCAGTGATCAGACCGGGTACGGGCAGTACTTC
15	-	TRBV12-5	-	TRBJ1-1	CASAPLGGMEAEAFF	TGTGCCAGCGCCCCCTTGGGGGGGATGGAGGCTGAAGCTTTCTTT
21	TRBD1	TRBV28	-	TRBJ2-2	CASSLFGSYMQGARDTGELFF	TGTGCCAGCAGCTTATTTGGCTCTTACATGCAGGGGGCGCGAGACACCGGGGAGCTGTTTTTT
16	TRBD1	TRBV6-8	few	TRBJ1-1	CASNGAGQDKNTEAFF	TGTGCCAGCAATGGGGCGGGACAGGACAAAAACACTGAAGCTTTCTTT
18	TRBD1	TRBV11-3	medium-sized	TRBJ2-1	CASSNRDRGPASYNEQFF	TGTGCCAGCAGCAACCGGGACAGGGGGCCGGCCTCCTACAATGAGCAGTTCTTC
13	-	TRBV6-8	-	TRBJ2-5	CASIRERGETQYF	TGTGCCAGCATCAGGGAGAGGGGGGAGACCCAGTACTTC
15	TRBD1	TRBV11-3	-	TRBJ2-2	CASSPGQGNTGELFF	TGTGCCAGCAGCCCGGGACAGGGAAACACCGGGGAGCTGTTTTTT
14	-	TRBV5-1	-	TRBJ2-2	CASSGTFNTGELFF	TGCGCCAGCAGCGGGACTTTCAACACCGGGGAGCTGTTTTTT
14	-	TRBV19	large	TRBJ1-4	CASSIDRLNEKLFF	TGTGCCAGTAGTATTGACAGGCTTAATGAAAAACTGTTTTTT
15	TRBD1	TRBV28	-	TRBJ2-5	CASSSGQGHQETQYF	TGTGCCAGCAGCTCGGGACAGGGACACCAAGAGACCCAGTACTTC
12	-	TRBV19	-	TRBJ2-5	CASSIGRETQYF	TGTGCCAGTAGTATTGGACGGGAGACCCAGTACTTC
15	-	TRBV5-1	-	TRBJ2-7	CASSSPRVESYEQYF	TGCGCCAGCAGCTCACCCAGGGTGGAATCCTACGAGCAGTACTTC
13	TRBD1	TRBV10-2	-	TRBJ1-1	CAVHRGLNTEAFF	TGCGCCGTCCACAGGGGTTTGAACACTGAAGCTTTCTTT
13	-	TRBV23-1	-	TRBJ2-7	CASYNEGTYEQYF	TGCGCCAGCTACAACGAGGGGACCTACGAGCAGTACTTC
15	TRBD2	TRBV11-3	-	TRBJ2-7	CASSLGAGGSYEQYF	TGTGCCAGCAGCTTAGGTGCGGGGGGCTCCTACGAGCAGTACTTC